The 9 T cell receptor beta chains reported below all come from one sample, sequenced in a study of T cells in Graves' hyperthyroidism and ophthalmopathy. RNA transcripts yielded amplified TCR beta CDR3 regions. The TCR CDR3 first-round RT-PCR relied on the HTBI primer set. TCRdb recomputed calls from the multiplex PCR reads with MiXCR, one row per CDR3 protein. The sample gives hundreds of thousands of distinct CDR3 sequences, 16% of which show up once; 15% to 20% is in the top ten. The sequenced material came from blood. Receptor source: a woman between 18 and 29 years old with Graves' hyperthyroidism.

This clonotype was picked up one time. V is TRBV2 and J is TRBJ2-7; D is uncertain. This CDR3 has 12 residues. Trimming pared 3 bases from V and 5 bases from J, leaving 8 bases between. Germline CDR1 SNHLY, CDR2 FYNNEI. As DNA, the CDR3 is TGTGCCAGCAGTGATCAGGTAGACGAGCAGTACTTC. Its translation is CASSDQVDEQYF.

The gene calls are TRBV4-3 and TRBJ2-6, with D possibly being TRBD2 (5 bases). The CDR3 is made up of 16 amino acids. The germline V gene encodes CDR1 LGHNA and CDR2 YSLEER. Trimming took off 3 bases at V and 1 base at J, with 10 bases between the two ends. In nucleotides, the CDR3 is TGCGCCAGCAGCCACCAAAGCGGTTCTGGGGCCAACGTCCTGACTTTC. This encodes CASSHQSGSGANVLTF.

The chain has TRBV29-1 and TRBJ2-1, with TRBD2 identical over 8 bases. The V gene end was trimmed by 4 bases and the J gene end by 8 bases; junction bases not matched to a gene: 10. CDR1 SQVTM and CDR2 ANQGSEA come from the germline V gene. The CDR3 extends over 14 amino acids. The CDR3, as DNA: TGCAGCGTTGGGAAAGCGGGAGCGACCCATGAGCAGTTCTTC. It translates to CSVGKAGATHEQFF.

To note about this clonotype: Germline is not matched at one junction end, which may reflect a read error. The chain links TRBV9 to TRBJ1-3; TRBD1 agrees at 7 bases. The germline V gene has CDR1 SGDLS and CDR2 YYNGEE. The CDR3 loop spans 15 amino acids. The CDR3 sequence: CASSPRDSSENTIYF. The CDR3 bases are TGTGCCAGCAGCCCCCGGGACAGCTCTGAAAACACCATATATTTT.

The V gene is TRBV28, the J gene TRBJ2-3, with no clear D. The CDR3 runs to 14 residues. CDR1 MDHEN and CDR2 SYDVKM come from the germline V gene. Between the trimmed V and J ends, which lost 3 bases and 3 bases, there was a span of 10 bases. The CDR3 DNA reads as TGTGCCAGCAGTTTTGCGAGATTAACAGATACGCAGTATTTT. Protein: CASSFARLTDTQYF.

This clonotype was seen a handful of times. The chain carries TRBV6-5 and TRBJ1-6, with TRBD1 matching 8 bases. The CDR3 length is 17 residues. V lost 0 bases, J lost 7 bases, and 8 bases stayed unmatched. Germline CDR1 reads MNHEY; CDR2 reads SVGAGI. CDR3 nucleotides: TGTGCCAGCAGTTACTCTTCCAGGGGGCCAGGGAATTCACCCCTCCACTTT. It translates to CASSYSSRGPGNSPLHF.

The chain joins TRBV12-3 or TRBV12-4 to TRBJ2-1, with D perhaps assigned TRBD1 or TRBD2 (5 bases each). This CDR3 region has 13 residues. The V and J ends lost 1 base and 9 bases respectively, with 10 bases between them. CDR3 bases: TGTGCCAGCAGTTTAGGAGGGACGCTTGAGCAGTTCTTC. Protein sequence: CASSLGGTLEQFF.

This clonotype was observed a few times. The chain has TRBV6-1 and TRBJ2-3; 9 bases agree with TRBD2. This CDR3 has 16 amino acids. Germline assignment: CDR1 MNHNS and CDR2 SASEGT. The V segment lost 4 bases and the J segment 6 bases; nucleotides outside the gene matches: 11. CDR3 loop: CASSALSGSNFDTQYF. The CDR3 DNA is TGTGCCAGCAGTGCCCTTAGCGGGAGTAATTTTGATACGCAGTATTTT.

V usage is TRBV6-2 or TRBV6-3 and J usage is TRBJ1-4; D not certain. Germline values: CDR1 MNHEY, CDR2 SVGEGT. CDR3 length equals 11 residues. The V gene lost 5 bases and the J gene lost 7 bases, with 5 bases spanning the gap. CDR3: CASSVVEKLFF. Written as DNA, the CDR3 is TGTGCCAGCAGTGTTGTTGAAAAACTGTTTTTT.